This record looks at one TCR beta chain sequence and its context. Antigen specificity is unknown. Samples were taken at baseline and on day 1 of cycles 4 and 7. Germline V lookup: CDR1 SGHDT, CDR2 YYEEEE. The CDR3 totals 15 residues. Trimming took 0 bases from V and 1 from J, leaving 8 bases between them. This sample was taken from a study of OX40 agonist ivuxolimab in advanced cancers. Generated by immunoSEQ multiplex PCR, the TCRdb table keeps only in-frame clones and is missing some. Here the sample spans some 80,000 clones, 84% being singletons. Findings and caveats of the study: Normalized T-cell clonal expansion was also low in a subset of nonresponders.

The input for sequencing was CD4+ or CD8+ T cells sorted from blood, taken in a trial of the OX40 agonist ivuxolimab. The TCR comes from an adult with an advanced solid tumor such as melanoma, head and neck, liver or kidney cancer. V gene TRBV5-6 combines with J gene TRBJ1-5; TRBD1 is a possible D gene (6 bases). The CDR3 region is CASSLAQGSNQPQHF. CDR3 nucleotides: TGTGCCAGCAGCTTGGCCCAGGGGAGCAATCAGCCCCAGCATTTT.